This T cell receptor (beta chain) was identified during a study of PD-1 blockade in classical Hodgkin lymphoma. Time point here: newly diagnosed, previously untreated cHL patient sample. Investigators isolated CD4+ T cells from thawed PBMCs through magnetic negative selection. The assay was immunoSEQ multiplex PCR, and TCRdb's table has in-frame clones only and misses some. Counted here are fewer than 30,000 clones, 89% occurring once; the ten biggest clones make up about 0.32%. Germline CDR1 reads SGHDN; CDR2 reads FVKESK. The V segment lost 4 bases and the J segment 0 bases; nucleotides outside the gene matches: 6. This CDR3 spans 17 amino acids. Study-level findings and limits: When set against healthy donors, newly diagnosed patients were reported to show lower baseline TCR diversity. Causes of the repertoire differences remain undefined, possibly disease activity or prior therapy.

With respect to this clone: Its specificity is not known.

This chain joins TRBV14 and TRBJ2-3; 11 positions agree with TRBD2. The sample taken for sequencing was CD4+ T cells from blood. The clonotype was recovered from a human donor with classical Hodgkin lymphoma. In DNA form, the CDR3 reads TGTGCCAGCAGCCCGTTACTAGCGGGAGCTAGCACAGATACGCAGTATTTT. Translated: CASSPLLAGASTDTQYF.